The clone carrying this T cell receptor beta chain was seen a few times. The antigen is unknown. This sample was taken from a study of T cell repertoires in cytomegalovirus infection. Each CDR3 protein is one row after TCRdb ran MiXCR on the reads. Of a few hundred thousand distinct CDR3 sequences listed, approximately 15% are singletons. Study findings and constraints: Predominance within the ex vivo response was attributable to HLA-C-restricted CMV-specific TCR beta clonotypes. Based on cumulative public TCR beta family frequency, carriers of CMV plus the relevant HLA were identified.

J was trimmed by 1 base and V by 2 bases; bases with no gene match: 13. Germline CDR1 reads SEHNR; CDR2 reads FQNEAQ (reference sequence). This CDR3 has 18 residues. The chain employs TRBV7-9 and TRBJ2-5, with 7 bases lining up with TRBD1. Sequencing was performed on CD8+ T cells from PBMCs. This TCR came from a human donor in good health (CMV status not recorded). Some clones in this sample may be carry-over from other donors' samples. The CDR3 protein is CASSLTGANGWGQETQYF. As DNA, the CDR3 is TGTGCCAGCAGCTTAACAGGGGCCAACGGTTGGGGCCAAGAGACCCAGTACTTC.